This is a list of T cell receptor beta chains from one sample in a study of control samples from healthy donors and cancer patients. Some clones are missing from TCRdb's copy, which holds only in-frame ones; the method was immunoSEQ multiplex PCR. The sample carries roughly 24,000 clones, about 81% recorded once. Sample: PBMCs. These receptors all come from a man between 60 and 70 years old with colorectal cancer. Each CDR3 is given with its conserved first and last residue. D genes are given only for firm matches. A clone size is listed for some rows: how often the clone was seen (once, few, many), or a class if it is expanded.

d_gene: TRBD1
v_gene: TRBV18
abundance: once
j_gene: TRBJ1-1
CDR3aa: CASILDRGDTEAFF
CDR3nt: TGTGCCAGCATCCTTGACAGGGGAGACACTGAAGCTTTCTTT

d_gene: NA
v_gene: TRBV3-1/TRBV3-2
abundance: NA
j_gene: TRBJ2-1
CDR3aa: CASSPRLGHGANEQFF
CDR3nt: TGTGCCAGCAGCCCCAGATTGGGACACGGAGCTAATGAGCAGTTCTTC

d_gene: NA
v_gene: TRBV14
abundance: NA
j_gene: TRBJ1-2
CDR3aa: CASSQEEAVGYTF
CDR3nt: TGTGCCAGCAGCCAAGAAGAGGCAGTTGGCTACACCTTC

d_gene: NA
v_gene: TRBV15
abundance: NA
j_gene: TRBJ1-1
CDR3aa: CATSLLTLNTEAFF
CDR3nt: TGTGCCACCAGCCTACTAACCCTGAACACTGAAGCTTTCTTT

d_gene: NA
v_gene: TRBV10-1
abundance: NA
j_gene: TRBJ2-2
CDR3aa: CASSQEFSGELFF
CDR3nt: TGCGCCAGCAGCCAGGAATTCTCCGGGGAGCTGTTTTTT

d_gene: TRBD2
v_gene: TRBV2
abundance: NA
j_gene: TRBJ2-3
CDR3aa: CASSESGGDTQYF
CDR3nt: TGTGCCAGCAGTGAATCGGGGGGAGATACGCAGTATTTT

d_gene: TRBD1
v_gene: TRBV5-1
abundance: once
j_gene: TRBJ1-2
CDR3aa: CASSSGTGATYGYTF
CDR3nt: TGCGCCAGCAGCTCCGGGACAGGGGCAACCTATGGCTACACCTTC

d_gene: NA
v_gene: TRBV7-7
abundance: once
j_gene: TRBJ2-2
CDR3aa: CASSPEQYGANGELFF
CDR3nt: TGTGCCAGCAGCCCCGAACAGTACGGGGCAAATGGGGAGCTGTTTTTT

d_gene: NA
v_gene: TRBV2
abundance: NA
j_gene: TRBJ2-3
CDR3aa: CASSERLASTDTQYF
CDR3nt: TGTGCCAGCAGTGAAAGGCTAGCGAGCACAGATACGCAGTATTTT

d_gene: NA
v_gene: TRBV11-1
abundance: NA
j_gene: TRBJ2-6
CDR3aa: CASSRAGAGANVLTF
CDR3nt: TGTGCCAGCAGCCGAGCAGGGGCCGGGGCCAACGTCCTGACTTTC

d_gene: NA
v_gene: TRBV2
abundance: few
j_gene: TRBJ1-6
CDR3aa: CASSDRAFTLHF
CDR3nt: TGTGCCAGCAGTGACAGGGCGTTCACCCTCCACTTT

d_gene: TRBD1
v_gene: TRBV7-2
abundance: NA
j_gene: TRBJ2-3
CDR3aa: CASSLAPGQAGTQYF
CDR3nt: TGTGCCAGCAGCTTAGCGCCCGGACAGGCAGGTACGCAGTATTTT

d_gene: TRBD1
v_gene: TRBV12-3/TRBV12-4
abundance: NA
j_gene: TRBJ2-3
CDR3aa: CASRRTGADTQYF
CDR3nt: TGTGCCAGCAGAAGAACAGGGGCAGATACGCAGTATTTT

d_gene: NA
v_gene: TRBV5-4
abundance: NA
j_gene: TRBJ2-2
CDR3aa: CASSPGGTGGLRTGELFF
CDR3nt: TGTGCCAGCAGCCCAGGGGGAACGGGGGGGCTACGTACCGGGGAGCTGTTTTTT

d_gene: NA
v_gene: TRBV2
abundance: NA
j_gene: TRBJ2-2
CDR3aa: CASSFRTITGELFF
CDR3nt: TGTGCCAGCAGTTTTAGGACTATCACCGGGGAGCTGTTTTTT

d_gene: NA
v_gene: TRBV2
abundance: NA
j_gene: TRBJ1-1
CDR3aa: CASSLLNTEAFF
CDR3nt: TGTGCCAGCAGCCTTCTGAACACTGAAGCTTTCTTT

d_gene: NA
v_gene: TRBV10-2
abundance: NA
j_gene: TRBJ1-1
CDR3aa: CASSDLSYVVNTEAFF
CDR3nt: TGCGCCAGCAGTGACCTTTCCTACGTCGTGAACACTGAAGCTTTCTTT

d_gene: NA
v_gene: TRBV5-6
abundance: NA
j_gene: TRBJ1-2
CDR3aa: CASSLEGGYTF
CDR3nt: TGTGCCAGCAGCTTAGAGGGGGGCTACACCTTC

d_gene: NA
v_gene: TRBV5-1
abundance: NA
j_gene: TRBJ2-1
CDR3aa: CASSLQSSYNEQFF
CDR3nt: TGCGCCAGCTCCTTACAGAGCTCCTACAATGAGCAGTTCTTC

d_gene: NA
v_gene: TRBV14
abundance: NA
j_gene: TRBJ1-1
CDR3aa: CASSHVRGGTEAFF
CDR3nt: TGTGCCAGCAGCCACGTCAGGGGAGGCACTGAAGCTTTCTTT

d_gene: TRBD1
v_gene: TRBV9
abundance: few
j_gene: TRBJ1-4
CDR3aa: CASSVGGQGRMEKLFF
CDR3nt: TGTGCCAGCAGCGTCGGAGGACAGGGGCGGATGGAAAAACTGTTTTTT

d_gene: NA
v_gene: TRBV7-9
abundance: NA
j_gene: TRBJ1-2
CDR3aa: CASSSGQVGYTF
CDR3nt: TGTGCCAGCAGCTCTGGCCAGGTGGGCTACACCTTC

d_gene: TRBD2
v_gene: TRBV11-2
abundance: NA
j_gene: TRBJ2-1
CDR3aa: CASSLSGLAGIYNEQFF
CDR3nt: TGTGCCAGCAGCCTCTCCGGACTAGCGGGAATTTACAATGAGCAGTTCTTC

d_gene: NA
v_gene: TRBV3-1/TRBV3-2
abundance: NA
j_gene: TRBJ1-4
CDR3aa: CASMDSGDEKLFF
CDR3nt: TGTGCCAGCATGGACAGCGGGGATGAAAAACTGTTTTTT

d_gene: TRBD2
v_gene: TRBV27
abundance: few
j_gene: TRBJ2-2
CDR3aa: CASSRRGANTGELFF
CDR3nt: TGTGCCAGCAGTCGGCGGGGGGCGAACACCGGGGAGCTGTTTTTT

d_gene: NA
v_gene: TRBV24-1
abundance: NA
j_gene: TRBJ1-2
CDR3aa: CATSDLQREGGYTF
CDR3nt: TGTGCCACCAGTGATTTGCAGAGGGAGGGCGGCTACACCTTC

d_gene: NA
v_gene: TRBV29-1
abundance: NA
j_gene: TRBJ2-1
CDR3aa: CSVRIRWEQFF
CDR3nt: TGCAGCGTTCGAATCAGATGGGAGCAGTTCTTC

d_gene: NA
v_gene: TRBV19
abundance: NA
j_gene: TRBJ1-6
CDR3aa: CASAHRQSADYNSPLHF
CDR3nt: TGTGCCAGCGCACATCGACAGAGCGCCGACTATAATTCACCCCTCCACTTT

d_gene: NA
v_gene: TRBV7-9
abundance: NA
j_gene: TRBJ2-3
CDR3aa: CASSLGQGLDTQYF
CDR3nt: TGTGCCAGCAGCTTAGGGCAGGGATTAGATACGCAGTATTTT

d_gene: NA
v_gene: TRBV6-5
abundance: NA
j_gene: TRBJ1-6
CDR3aa: CASSYSGFYNSPLHF
CDR3nt: TGTGCCAGCAGTTACTCGGGCTTCTATAATTCACCCCTCCACTTT

d_gene: TRBD2
v_gene: TRBV6-5
abundance: NA
j_gene: TRBJ2-5
CDR3aa: CASSHGGVQETQYF
CDR3nt: TGTGCCAGCAGTCACGGGGGGGTGCAAGAGACCCAGTACTTC

d_gene: NA
v_gene: TRBV3-1/TRBV3-2
abundance: few
j_gene: TRBJ1-1
CDR3aa: CASSHHFLTEINTEAFF
CDR3nt: TGTGCCAGCAGCCATCACTTTTTGACGGAGATAAACACTGAAGCTTTCTTT

d_gene: NA
v_gene: TRBV30
abundance: NA
j_gene: TRBJ2-7
CDR3aa: CAWSGGQSYEQYF
CDR3nt: TGTGCCTGGAGTGGGGGACAAAGTTACGAGCAGTACTTC

d_gene: TRBD1
v_gene: TRBV5-4
abundance: NA
j_gene: TRBJ1-1
CDR3aa: CASSLGQGVWTEAFF
CDR3nt: TGTGCCAGCAGCTTGGGGCAGGGGGTTTGGACTGAAGCTTTCTTT

d_gene: NA
v_gene: TRBV4-1
abundance: NA
j_gene: TRBJ2-3
CDR3aa: CASSQDTTVTDTQYF
CDR3nt: TGCGCCAGCAGCCAAGATACGACAGTCACAGATACGCAGTATTTT

d_gene: NA
v_gene: TRBV28
abundance: NA
j_gene: TRBJ1-1
CDR3aa: CASSLAGNTEAFF
CDR3nt: TGTGCCAGCAGTTTAGCGGGAAACACTGAAGCTTTCTTT

d_gene: TRBD1
v_gene: TRBV30
abundance: NA
j_gene: TRBJ1-5
CDR3aa: CAWQGQNVNQPQHF
CDR3nt: TGTGCCTGGCAGGGACAGAACGTTAATCAGCCCCAGCATTTT

d_gene: TRBD1
v_gene: TRBV2
abundance: NA
j_gene: TRBJ1-2
CDR3aa: CASRRQGADYGYTF
CDR3nt: TGTGCCAGCAGGAGACAGGGGGCGGACTATGGCTACACCTTC

d_gene: NA
v_gene: TRBV5-4
abundance: NA
j_gene: TRBJ2-3
CDR3aa: CASSRKGTTDTQYF
CDR3nt: TGTGCCAGCAGCCGTAAGGGGACAACAGATACGCAGTATTTT

d_gene: TRBD1
v_gene: TRBV23-1
abundance: NA
j_gene: TRBJ1-2
CDR3aa: CASSQCETGVRYGYTF
CDR3nt: TGCGCCAGCAGTCAATGCGAGACAGGGGTAAGGTATGGCTACACCTTC

d_gene: NA
v_gene: TRBV6-5
abundance: NA
j_gene: TRBJ1-5
CDR3aa: CASSYSRDQPQHF
CDR3nt: TGTGCCAGCAGTTACTCAAGGGATCAGCCCCAGCATTTT

d_gene: TRBD2
v_gene: TRBV19
abundance: NA
j_gene: TRBJ2-3
CDR3aa: CASSMIAGGPPGTDTQYF
CDR3nt: TGTGCCAGTAGTATGATAGCGGGGGGCCCGCCGGGCACAGATACGCAGTATTTT

d_gene: NA
v_gene: TRBV5-1
abundance: NA
j_gene: TRBJ1-4
CDR3aa: CASSPRPGVSNEKLFF
CDR3nt: TGCGCCAGCAGTCCTAGACCGGGGGTCTCTAATGAAAAACTGTTTTTT

d_gene: TRBD2
v_gene: TRBV10-1
abundance: NA
j_gene: TRBJ2-3
CDR3aa: CASSEGSGGPTDTQYF
CDR3nt: TGCGCCAGCAGTGAGGGGTCGGGGGGACCCACAGATACGCAGTATTTT

d_gene: TRBD2
v_gene: TRBV9
abundance: few
j_gene: TRBJ2-1
CDR3aa: CASSVGLAGENEQFF
CDR3nt: TGTGCCAGCAGCGTAGGACTAGCGGGGGAAAATGAGCAGTTCTTC

d_gene: TRBD1
v_gene: TRBV11-2
abundance: NA
j_gene: TRBJ1-2
CDR3aa: CASSSQGARGYGYTF
CDR3nt: TGTGCCAGCAGCTCACAGGGGGCGCGGGGCTATGGCTACACCTTC